This T cell receptor beta chain is from a study of blood T cells in healthy people across ages. V lost 4 bases and J lost 5; bases outside the gene matches: 5. The CDR3 runs 14 residues. From germline, CDR1 is MNHEY and CDR2 SVGEGT. Primers used in a second PCR of about 7 to 12 cycles were a sample-barcoded 5' primer and a J-beta primer mix. TCRdb re-derived calls from the 5' RACE reads in MiXCR, one entry per CDR3 protein. The data hold 700,000 to 800,000 distinct CDR3 sequences, with more than 40% observed a single time. Concerning this clonotype itself: Its antigen is undetermined.

General observations from the study: The study found more naive CD4+ cells and higher diversity in long-lived than aged donors.

The chain combines TRBV6-2 or TRBV6-3 with TRBJ2-5; 9 positions agree with TRBD2. This TCR came from a woman aged 60-75 years in good health. The sequenced material came from blood. This chain's CDR3 is CASSFSGSRETQYF. Here the CDR3 DNA reads TGTGCCAGCAGTTTTAGCGGGAGTCGGGAGACCCAGTACTTC.